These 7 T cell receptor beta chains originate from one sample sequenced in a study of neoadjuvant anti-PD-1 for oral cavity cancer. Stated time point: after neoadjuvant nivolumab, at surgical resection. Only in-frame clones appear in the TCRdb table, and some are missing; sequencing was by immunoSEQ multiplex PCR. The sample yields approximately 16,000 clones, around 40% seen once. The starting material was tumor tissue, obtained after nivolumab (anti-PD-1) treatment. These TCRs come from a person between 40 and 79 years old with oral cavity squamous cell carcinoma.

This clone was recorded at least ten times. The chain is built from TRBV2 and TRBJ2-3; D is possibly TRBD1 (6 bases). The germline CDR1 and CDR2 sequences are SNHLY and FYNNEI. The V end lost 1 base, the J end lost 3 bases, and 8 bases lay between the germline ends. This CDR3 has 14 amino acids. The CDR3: CASSEGTATDTQYF. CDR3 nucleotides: TGTGCCAGCAGTGAAGGGACAGCGACAGATACGCAGTATTTT.

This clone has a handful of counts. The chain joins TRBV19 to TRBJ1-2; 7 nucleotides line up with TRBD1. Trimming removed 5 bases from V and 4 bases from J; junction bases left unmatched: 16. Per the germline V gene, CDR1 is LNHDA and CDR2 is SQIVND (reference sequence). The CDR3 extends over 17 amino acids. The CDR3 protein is CASSLNGDSSSIYGYTF. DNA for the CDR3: TGTGCCAGTAGTCTAAACGGGGACAGTAGCTCCATCTATGGCTACACCTTC.

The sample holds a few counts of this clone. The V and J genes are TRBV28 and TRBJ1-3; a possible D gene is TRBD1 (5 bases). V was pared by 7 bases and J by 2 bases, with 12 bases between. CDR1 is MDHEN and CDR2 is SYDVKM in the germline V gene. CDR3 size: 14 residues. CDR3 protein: CASNQRGAGNTIYF. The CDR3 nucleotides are TGTGCCAGCAACCAGAGGGGCGCTGGAAACACCATATATTTT.

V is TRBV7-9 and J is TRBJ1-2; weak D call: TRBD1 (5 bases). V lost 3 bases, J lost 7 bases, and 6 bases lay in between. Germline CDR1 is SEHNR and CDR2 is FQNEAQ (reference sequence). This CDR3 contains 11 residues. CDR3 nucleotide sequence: TGTGCCAGCAGCTTGGGGCTTGGCTACACCTTC. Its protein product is CASSLGLGYTF.

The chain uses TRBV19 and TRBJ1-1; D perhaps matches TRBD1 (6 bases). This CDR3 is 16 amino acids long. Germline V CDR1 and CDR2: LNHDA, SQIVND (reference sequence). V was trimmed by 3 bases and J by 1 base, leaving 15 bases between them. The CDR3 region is CASSITGIGENTEAFF. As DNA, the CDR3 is TGTGCCAGTAGTATCACAGGGATAGGGGAGAACACTGAAGCTTTCTTT.

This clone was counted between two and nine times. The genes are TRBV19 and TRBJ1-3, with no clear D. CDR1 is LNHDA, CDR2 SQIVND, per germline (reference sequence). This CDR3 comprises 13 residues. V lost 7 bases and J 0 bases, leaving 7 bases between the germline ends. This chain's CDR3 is CASTEISGNTIYF. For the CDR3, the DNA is TGTGCCAGTACTGAAATCTCTGGAAACACCATATATTTT. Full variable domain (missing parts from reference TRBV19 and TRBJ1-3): DGGITQSPKYLFRKEGQNVTLSCEQNLNHDAMYWYRQDPGQGLRLIYYSQIVNDFQKGDIAEGYSVSREKKESFPLTVTSAQKNPTAFYLCASTEISGNTIYFGEGSWLTVV.

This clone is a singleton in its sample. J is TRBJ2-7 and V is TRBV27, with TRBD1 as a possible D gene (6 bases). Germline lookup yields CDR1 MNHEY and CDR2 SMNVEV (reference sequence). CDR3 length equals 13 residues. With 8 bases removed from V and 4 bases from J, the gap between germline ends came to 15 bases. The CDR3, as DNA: TGTGCCAGCGCCCGGGGCAGGGGATACGAGCAGTACTTC. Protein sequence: CASARGRGYEQYF.